The TCR beta chain described here comes from a study of early stage breast cancer tumors. Study background: ER+/PR+/HER2- status applied to about 70% of the 16 invasive breast tumors. General study results and limits: Tumors had about 2.6-fold higher T cell density than normal breast. Chain pairing and CD4, CD8 or FOXP3 expression were not captured. Blood repertoires resembled normal breast more than tumor.

The CDR3 covers 13 residues. Trimming stripped 3 bases from V and 0 bases from J, with 5 bases between. Per the germline V gene, CDR1 is KGHSH and CDR2 is LQKENI. The repertoire was sequenced with immunoSEQ multiplex PCR; TCRdb's copy has only in-frame clones and lacks some. The sample shows 25,000 to 35,000 clones, roughly four fifths of them seen only once. A note on this clone: The antigen is unknown.

The specimen was blood. The chain links TRBV18 to TRBJ1-2; D remains ambiguous. This clonotype was sampled from a person aged 40 to 49 with breast cancer. The CDR3 sequence is CASSPVTNYGYTF. CDR3 in DNA: TGTGCCAGCTCACCCGTCACTAACTATGGCTACACCTTC.